Presented here are 32 T cell receptor beta chains from one specimen sequenced in a study of control samples from healthy donors and cancer patients. Sequencing was performed with immunoSEQ multiplex PCR; in TCRdb, only in-frame clones are kept and a portion is missing. Of about 92,000 clones in the sample, about four fifths are singletons; the top ten hold over 7.5%. What was sequenced was blood. The receptors stem from a woman in her sixties in good health.

This chain joins TRBV6-1 and TRBJ2-1; TRBD1 is a possible D gene (5 bases). V shed 3 bases and J shed 3 bases, with 12 bases lying between them. The CDR3 runs 15 residues. CDR1 is MNHNS and CDR2 is SASEGT in the germline V gene. CDR3 loop: CASSEGPVYYNEQFF. CDR3 bases: TGTGCCAGCAGTGAGGGGCCAGTCTACTACAATGAGCAGTTCTTC.

V usage is TRBV6-6 and J usage is TRBJ1-5; 8 nucleotides agree with TRBD1. Looked up from germline, CDR1 is MNHNY and CDR2 is SVGAGI (reference sequence). The CDR3 contains 16 residues. With 6 bases clipped from V and 0 bases from J, the junction kept 7 bases outside the gene matches. CDR3 protein: CASRHSTGVSNQPQHF. DNA of the CDR3: TGTGCCAGCAGGCATTCGACAGGGGTTAGCAATCAGCCCCAGCATTTT.

The J gene is TRBJ2-5, the V gene TRBV5-6, with a weak D call TRBD2 (6 bases). The CDR3 has 12 residues. Per germline, CDR1 SGHDT and CDR2 YYEEEE. V lost 5 bases and J lost 5, with 10 bases in between. The DNA of the CDR3 is TGTGCCAGCAGACGACTAGGGGAGACCCAGTACTTC. It is translated as CASRRLGETQYF.

V gene TRBV6-5 combines with J gene TRBJ1-5, with D tentatively TRBD1 (5 bases). In germline, CDR1 is MNHEY, CDR2 SVGAGI. V was pared by 0 bases and J by 1 base, with 7 bases between. This CDR3 is 15 amino acids long. The CDR3 region has the DNA TGTGCCAGCAGTTACTCGGGACCGAGCAATCAGCCCCAGCATTTT. Amino acids: CASSYSGPSNQPQHF.

This clone appeared a single time. CDR3 sequence reads: CASSQDARSPSAGGFADTQYF. In nucleotides, the CDR3 is TGCGCCAGCAGCCAAGACGCAAGATCCCCTAGTGCGGGGGGTTTCGCAGATACGCAGTATTTT. V gene TRBV4-3 combines with J gene TRBJ2-3; TRBD2 matches 8 bases. Germline lookup yields CDR1 LGHNA and CDR2 YSLEER. V trimming: 0 bases; J trimming: 4 bases; junction bases outside the gene matches: 21. The CDR3 length is 21 residues.

This clone has just one count. This chain links TRBV7-2 with TRBJ2-5; tentative D call: TRBD2 (6 bases). V dropped 3 bases and J dropped 2 bases, with 10 bases sitting between them. Germline assignment: CDR1 SGHTA and CDR2 FQGNSA. The length of the CDR3 is 14 residues. Here the CDR3 DNA reads TGTGCCAGCAGCTTGAGGGCGGGACAAGAGACCCAGTACTTC. This codes for CASSLRAGQETQYF. Based on the CDR3 plus reference TRBV7-2 and TRBJ2-5, the full variable domain is GAGVSQSPSNKVTEKGKDVELRCDPISGHTALYWYRQSLGQGLEFLIYFQGNSAPDKSGLPSDRFSAERTGGSVSTLTIQRTQQEDSAVYLCASSLRAGQETQYFGPGTRLLVL.

The chain carries TRBV28 and TRBJ1-5, with no clear D. Germline V gene sequence: CDR1 MDHEN, CDR2 SYDVKM. V lost 3 bases and J 0 bases, leaving 6 bases between the germline ends. The CDR3 runs to 14 residues. CDR3 DNA: TGTGCCAGCAGTTTGATTGATAGCAATCAGCCCCAGCATTTT. Its translation is CASSLIDSNQPQHF.

The chain has TRBV5-1 and TRBJ2-2; the D is unclear. CDR1 SGHRS and CDR2 YFSETQ come from the germline V gene. V lost 0 bases to trimming and J lost 4 bases, with 4 bases between them. The CDR3 has 13 amino acids. Written as DNA, the CDR3 is TGCGCCAGCAGCTTGGATGGCACCGGGGAGCTGTTTTTT. It encodes CASSLDGTGELFF. The complete variable domain, with remaining parts taken from reference TRBV5-1 and TRBJ2-2, reads KAGVTQTPRYLIKTRGQQVTLSCSPISGHRSVSWYQQTPGQGLQFLFEYFSETQRNKGNFPGRFSGRQFSNSRSEMNVSTLELGDSALYLCASSLDGTGELFFGEGSRLTVL.

This clone was picked up a small number of times. The genes are TRBV6-5 and TRBJ1-3; no reliable D call. This CDR3 has 13 residues. V lost 7 bases, J lost 3 bases, and 10 bases lay in between. The germline gives CDR1 MNHEY, CDR2 SVGAGI. The CDR3 sequence is CASNTPVGNTIYF. The CDR3 bases are TGTGCCAGCAACACCCCGGTTGGAAACACCATATATTTT.

The V call is TRBV29-1, the J call TRBJ2-5; TRBD2 is a possible D gene (6 bases). CDR3 length: 12 amino acids. Germline V gives CDR1 SQVTM, CDR2 ANQGSEA. Deletions cut 7 bases from V and 4 bases from J, with 13 bases between. The CDR3 nucleotides read TGCAGCGACGGAGGGATCGGAGAGACCCAGTACTTC. It encodes CSDGGIGETQYF.

V usage is TRBV6-2 or TRBV6-3 and J usage is TRBJ2-5; no firm D call. Germline V CDR1 and CDR2: MNHEY, SVGEGT. CDR3 length equals 15 residues. Trimming cost V 8 bases and J 2 bases, with 18 bases left between them. In nucleotides, the CDR3 is TGTGCCAGCTGTTCAGCTAGAGGTCTGCAAGAGACCCAGTACTTC. Encoded protein: CASCSARGLQETQYF.

The V gene is TRBV2, the J gene TRBJ1-1, with TRBD1 matching over 10 bases. Germline loops: CDR1 SNHLY, CDR2 FYNNEI. With V trimmed by 5 bases and J by 0 bases, 6 bases remained unmatched. The CDR3 loop spans 16 amino acids. DNA of the CDR3: TGTGCCAGCAGTTCCCGGGACAGGGGTATGAACACTGAAGCTTTCTTT. This gives the protein CASSSRDRGMNTEAFF. The variable domain in full, with the rest retrieved from reference TRBV2 and TRBJ1-1, is EPEVTQTPSHQVTQMGQEVILRCVPISNHLYFYWYRQILGQKVEFLVSFYNNEISEKSEIFDDQFSVERPDGSNFTLKIRSTKLEDSAMYFCASSSRDRGMNTEAFFGQGTRLTVV.

The chain uses TRBV6-5 and TRBJ1-2, with 10 bases that match TRBD1. Germline CDR1 and CDR2: MNHEY and SVGAGI. Losses at the gene ends were 5 bases for V and 4 bases for J; bases not matched to a gene: 4. CDR3 size: 14 residues. CDR3 in amino acids: CASSPGTGVYGYTF. CDR3 DNA sequence: TGTGCCAGCAGTCCCGGGACAGGGGTCTATGGCTACACCTTC.

This chain links TRBV7-6 with TRBJ1-6; maybe TRBD1 (6 bases). Trimming took off 5 bases at V and 9 bases at J, with 17 bases between the two ends. The CDR3 is 15 amino acids. The V gene's germline CDR1 is SGHVS and CDR2 FNYEAQ. CDR3 sequence: CASSPAGGGGSPLHF. DNA for the CDR3: TGTGCCAGCAGCCCAGCTGGGGGCGGTGGTTCACCCCTCCACTTT.

The chain employs TRBV19 and TRBJ1-2; the match to TRBD1 covers 7 bases. V shed 5 bases, J shed 7 bases, and the junction held 4 bases outside the gene matches. The CDR3 totals 12 residues. Germline CDR1 reads LNHDA; CDR2 reads SQIVND (reference sequence). This CDR3 reads CASSPRGAGYTF. The DNA for the CDR3 is TGTGCCAGTAGTCCCAGGGGGGCTGGCTACACCTTC.

This chain uses TRBV28 with TRBJ2-5; TRBD2 matches at 7 bases. Unmatched junction bases numbered 7, after V lost 7 bases and J lost 2 bases. This CDR3 is built from 14 residues. CDR1 and CDR2 from the germline V gene are MDHEN and SYDVKM. The CDR3 sequence: CASTHGAGQETQYF. The CDR3 DNA is TGTGCCAGCACTCACGGAGCGGGGCAAGAGACCCAGTACTTC.

CDR3 sequence: CASSLATGVTGELFF. The CDR3 region has the DNA TGTGCCAGCAGCTTAGCGACAGGGGTGACCGGGGAGCTGTTTTTT. The gene calls are TRBV7-6 and TRBJ2-2; 8 bases agree with TRBD1. CDR3 length: 15 residues. Germline CDR1 SGHVS, CDR2 FNYEAQ. Trimming cost V 0 bases and J 5 bases; bases outside gene matches: 2.

CDR3 protein: CASRMGLATYEQYF. As DNA, the CDR3 is TGTGCCAGCAGGATGGGACTCGCGACCTACGAGCAGTACTTC. The V gene is TRBV2, the J gene TRBJ2-7; a weak D match, TRBD2 (6 bases). Per germline, CDR1 SNHLY and CDR2 FYNNEI. Trimming removed 6 bases at V and 2 bases at J, with 14 bases between. CDR3 length: 14 residues.

The chain recombines TRBV18 with TRBJ2-3, with D maybe TRBD2 (6 bases). Per the germline V gene, CDR1 is KGHSH and CDR2 is LQKENI. The V end lost 4 bases, the J end lost 1 base, and 12 bases lay between the germline ends. The CDR3 covers 15 residues. The CDR3, as DNA: TGTGCCAGCTCACTACTAGCCGGAGGCACAGATACGCAGTATTTT. Amino acids: CASSLLAGGTDTQYF.

This chain links TRBV18 with TRBJ1-6; D possibly corresponds to TRBD1 (5 bases). There are 16 residues in the CDR3. Germline loops: CDR1 KGHSH, CDR2 LQKENI. The V end was cut by 0 bases, the J end by 2 bases, with 8 bases between. The DNA for the CDR3 is TGTGCCAGCTCACCACCGGGGACGGCCTATAATTCACCCCTCCACTTT. Protein: CASSPPGTAYNSPLHF. The complete variable domain, with remaining parts taken from reference TRBV18 and TRBJ1-6, reads NAGVMQNPRHLVRRRGQEARLRCSPMKGHSHVYWYRQLPEEGLKFMVYLQKENIIDESGMPKERFSAEFPKEGPSILRIQQVVRGDSAAYFCASSPPGTAYNSPLHFGNGTRLTVT.

By its share, this clone is medium-sized. This chain links TRBV12-3 or TRBV12-4 with TRBJ1-6; D unresolved. Trimming left V 2 bases short and J 8 bases short, with 7 bases between. The CDR3 is 13 residues long. CDR3 coding DNA: TGTGCCAGCAGTTTATCACGGCATTCACCCCTCCACTTT. Amino acids: CASSLSRHSPLHF.

The V call is TRBV7-2, the J call TRBJ2-7; no clear D. Trimming left V 5 bases short and J 3 bases short, with 8 bases between. This CDR3 has 12 residues. CDR1 is SGHTA and CDR2 is FQGNSA in the germline V gene. CDR3 nucleotides: TGTGCCAGCAGCGTGACAATCTACGAGCAGTACTTC. This gives the protein CASSVTIYEQYF. Combining the CDR3 with reference TRBV7-2 and TRBJ2-7 gives the whole variable domain GAGVSQSPSNKVTEKGKDVELRCDPISGHTALYWYRQSLGQGLEFLIYFQGNSAPDKSGLPSDRFSAERTGGSVSTLTIQRTQQEDSAVYLCASSVTIYEQYFGPGTRLTVT.

This chain uses TRBV7-2 with TRBJ2-4; 10 bases match TRBD2. Germline-derived CDR1 and CDR2 are SGHTA and FQGNSA. CDR3 length equals 16 residues. V dropped 2 bases and J dropped 5; count of bases not matched to a gene: 6. The CDR3 protein is CASSLSSGSRQNIQYF. CDR3 DNA sequence: TGTGCCAGCAGCTTATCTAGCGGGAGTAGACAAAACATTCAGTACTTC.

The genes are TRBV28 and TRBJ2-7; D possibly corresponds to TRBD2 (5 bases). The CDR3 spans 14 residues. V was shortened by 6 bases and J by 6 bases, with 18 bases between the two germline ends. Germline assignment: CDR1 MDHEN and CDR2 SYDVKM. The chain's CDR3 is CASSSPVAEGEQYF. The CDR3 region has the DNA TGTGCCAGCAGCTCCCCAGTCGCTGAGGGCGAGCAGTACTTC.

V gene TRBV5-6 combines with J gene TRBJ2-7, with 7 nucleotides matching TRBD1. V lost 4 bases and J lost 12; bases outside the gene matches: 13. This CDR3 comprises 13 residues. Germline V lookup: CDR1 SGHDT, CDR2 YYEEEE. As DNA, the CDR3 is TGTGCCAGCAGCCGCAGGGGGAAGGAAACTCTGTACTTC. This encodes CASSRRGKETLYF.

This sequence joins TRBV24-1 and TRBJ2-3, with 11 bases fitting TRBD2. The CDR3 is made up of 15 amino acids. Per germline, CDR1 KGHDR and CDR2 SFDVKD. The V gene end was trimmed by 8 bases and the J gene end by 2 bases; junction bases not matched to a gene: 5. CDR3 loop: CATIKTSGVTDTQYF. The CDR3 DNA follows: TGTGCCACCATTAAGACTAGCGGGGTCACAGATACGCAGTATTTT.

The chain has TRBV12-3 or TRBV12-4 and TRBJ1-6; 8 bases are shared with TRBD1. CDR3 size: 13 residues. V gave up 7 bases and J gave up 10 bases; unmatched junction bases: 6. The CDR3 is CASNAGGGSPLHF. CDR3 nucleotides: TGTGCCAGCAACGCAGGGGGCGGATCACCCCTCCACTTT.

The gene calls are TRBV28 and TRBJ2-7; D perhaps matches TRBD2 (5 bases). Per germline, CDR1 MDHEN and CDR2 SYDVKM. The CDR3 loop spans 13 amino acids. Trimming cost V 6 bases and J 3 bases, with 12 bases left between them. CDR3 nucleotide sequence: TGTGCCAGCAGAAGATCGGGGAGCTACGAGCAGTACTTC. It encodes CASRRSGSYEQYF.

The rearrangement links TRBV7-2 to TRBJ1-5; no reliable D call. Looked up from germline, CDR1 is SGHTA and CDR2 is FQGNSA. The V gene lost 7 bases and the J gene lost 7 bases, with 17 bases spanning the gap. The CDR3 loop spans 14 amino acids. In DNA form, the CDR3 reads TGTGCCAGCACCGTTGTCGGGGTAGGGCAGCCCCAGCATTTT. Translation: CASTVVGVGQPQHF.

V gene TRBV5-6 combines with J gene TRBJ2-1; D tentatively reads TRBD1 or TRBD2 (5 bases each). This CDR3 region has 15 residues. With 1 base removed from V and 5 bases from J, the gap between germline ends came to 13 bases. The germline V gene has CDR1 SGHDT and CDR2 YYEEEE. The CDR3 DNA is TGTGCCAGCAGCTTGAAGGGCTTGGGGGACAATGAGCAGTTCTTC. Protein: CASSLKGLGDNEQFF.

The J gene is TRBJ1-4, the V gene TRBV14, with 7 bases that match TRBD1. CDR3 length equals 16 residues. CDR1 and CDR2 (germline): SGHDN, FVKESK. V shed 4 bases, J shed 5 bases, and the junction held 10 bases outside the gene matches. As DNA, the CDR3 is TGTGCCAGCAGCCCCTACGGACAGGAGAAAAATGAAAAACTGTTTTTT. Translating gives CASSPYGQEKNEKLFF.

In its sample, this clone was seen a few times. The chain recombines TRBV4-1 with TRBJ1-1, with D hard to call. Trimming shortened V by 4 bases and J by 6 bases, and 6 bases separated the two germline ends. CDR1 MGHRA and CDR2 YSYEKL come from the germline V gene. The CDR3 runs 11 residues. Here the CDR3 reads CASSPGSEAFF. The CDR3 nucleotides read TGCGCCAGCAGCCCCGGCTCTGAAGCTTTCTTT.